A single sample gave rise to the 17 T cell receptor beta chains below, sequenced in a study of shared clonotypes between healthy human individuals (TCRdb year 2020). Library creation used the immunoSEQ multiplex PCR assay. Drawn from immuneACCESS, this table holds only the in-frame rearrangements with V and J called that TCRdb kept. Clones are partly lost; checked studies trace under half to an unresolved V gene and leave the rest unexplained. This sample is represented by some 2,500,000 clones; roughly 93% of them were singletons. The ten largest clonotypes hold 0.36% of the sample. Sequenced: naive CD4+ T cells from PBMCs. The sample's cell subset or site, from its label and the paper: CD45RA+ positively selected. The receptors shown here come from a man aged 18 to 29 in good health. Some clones in this sample may be carry-over from other donors' samples.

The rearrangement links TRBV7-8 to TRBJ2-7, with TRBD1 matching 7 bases. This CDR3 has 15 amino acids. Trimming took 1 base from V and 3 from J; bases not matched to a gene: 6. Per the germline V gene, CDR1 is SGHVS and CDR2 is FQNEAQ. CDR3 protein: CASSLGGQSRYEQYF. DNA for the CDR3: TGTGCCAGCAGCTTAGGGGGACAGAGTCGCTACGAGCAGTACTTC.

Regarding this clone: This sample includes further DNA sequences coding for the same CDR3. The rearrangement uses TRBV7-9 and TRBJ2-5; 8 nucleotides align to TRBD2. Gene TRBJ2-7 matches the end of the DNA better, so the J call may be wrong. Germline V gene lookup returns CDR1 SEHNR and CDR2 FQNEAQ (reference sequence). The CDR3 consists of 14 residues. The DNA of the CDR3 is TGTGCCAGCAGCTTCGCTAGCGGGTCCTACGAGCAGTACTTC. Translation: CASSFASGSYEQYF.

This clone was counted a single time. The CDR3, as DNA: TGTGCCAGCAGCCAACACCTGGGGGGGAGTTTGGCCGGGGAGCTGTTTTTT. As protein: CASSQHLGGSLAGELFF. V gene TRBV7-2 combines with J gene TRBJ2-2; 7 bases are shared with TRBD2. After removal of 5 bases from V and 6 bases from J, the junction contained 15 bases not matched to a gene. The germline V gene has CDR1 SGHTA and CDR2 FQGNSA. There are 17 residues in the CDR3.

The chain joins TRBV5-1 to TRBJ2-7; 7 positions agree with TRBD1. V lost 4 bases, J lost 0 bases, and 4 bases stayed unmatched. Germline-derived CDR1 and CDR2 are SGHRS and YFSETQ. The CDR3 covers 14 residues. CDR3: CASSPQGFSYEQYF. For the CDR3, the DNA is TGCGCCAGCAGCCCACAGGGGTTCTCCTACGAGCAGTACTTC. The variable domain in full, completed from reference TRBV5-1 and TRBJ2-7, reads KAGVTQTPRYLIKTRGQQVTLSCSPISGHRSVSWYQQTPGQGLQFLFEYFSETQRNKGNFPGRFSGRQFSNSRSEMNVSTLELGDSALYLCASSPQGFSYEQYFGPGTRLTVT.

V and J are TRBV5-4 and TRBJ2-7; 11 bases fit TRBD2. V gave up 8 bases and J gave up 6 bases; unmatched junction bases: 7. The CDR3 has 13 residues. The germline V gene encodes CDR1 SGHNT and CDR2 YYREEE (reference sequence). CDR3 in DNA: TGTGCCAGTCGACTAGCGGGACCTAGCGAGCAGTACTTC. Translating it yields CASRLAGPSEQYF.

V usage is TRBV12-2 and J usage is TRBJ1-1. TRBV12-2 is flagged as a pseudogene. The CDR3 is 16 residues long. The CDR3 bases are TGTGCAAGTCGCGTCTCCCGGGACGGTCTGAACACTGAAGCTTTCTTT. As protein: CASRVSRDGLNTEAFF.

This chain joins TRBV4-1 and TRBJ2-7; 11 bases are shared with TRBD1. This CDR3 contains 15 residues. J lost 7 bases, V lost 2 bases, and 7 bases had no gene match. Germline V gene sequence: CDR1 MGHRA, CDR2 YSYEKL. The CDR3 sequence is CASSQPRDRGSEQYF. In nucleotides, the CDR3 is TGCGCCAGCAGCCAACCCCGGGACAGGGGGAGTGAGCAGTACTTC.

The rearrangement links TRBV5-4 to TRBJ2-1; TRBD1 matches at 11 bases. The CDR3 is 19 amino acids. V lost 0 bases to trimming and J lost 0 bases; unmatched junction nucleotides: 8. In germline, CDR1 is SGHNT, CDR2 YYREEE (reference sequence). The CDR3 DNA reads TGTGCCAGCAGCTTGGGGACAGGGGGCATTACTAGCTCCTACAATGAGCAGTTCTTC. Residues: CASSLGTGGITSSYNEQFF.

Notes on this clone: Distinct nucleotide sequences in the sample also encode this CDR3. V gene TRBV30 combines with J gene TRBJ2-7; D may be TRBD1 (5 bases). V lost 4 bases to trimming and J lost 2 bases, with 12 bases between them. Germline V CDR1 and CDR2: GTSNPN, SVGIG (reference sequence). CDR3 length: 13 amino acids. CDR3 sequence (DNA): TGTGCCTGGAATCCCGACAGAACCTACGAGCAGTACTTC. Amino acid sequence: CAWNPDRTYEQYF.

The J gene is TRBJ2-1, the V gene TRBV20-1; D perhaps matches TRBD2 (5 bases). Germline CDR1 reads DFQATT; CDR2 reads SNEGSKA (reference sequence). The CDR3 extends over 11 amino acids. The CDR3 loop is CSRGYYNEQFF. The CDR3 nucleotides read TGCAGCCGGGGATACTACAATGAGCAGTTCTTC.

The chain joins TRBV18 to TRBJ1-1; perhaps TRBD1 as D (5 bases). CDR3 length: 15 residues. Germline V gene sequence: CDR1 KGHSH, CDR2 LQKENI. V was cut by 6 bases and J by 5 bases, with 19 bases left in between. CDR3 sequence reads: CASSPTTARGTEAFF. The CDR3 DNA reads as TGTGCCAGCTCCCCCACCACGGCAAGGGGAACTGAAGCTTTCTTT.

The gene calls are TRBV19 and TRBJ2-6; TRBD1 is a possible D gene (5 bases). Germline V gene sequence: CDR1 LNHDA, CDR2 SQIVND (reference sequence). The CDR3 is 14 residues long. V was cut by 6 bases and J by 8 bases, with 14 bases left in between. This CDR3 reads CASSPVRETNVLTF. In nucleotides, the CDR3 is TGTGCCAGTAGCCCTGTCAGGGAAACCAACGTCCTGACTTTC.

Only a few counts were recorded for this clone. Other DNA sequences in the same sample also yield this CDR3. V gene TRBV7-9 combines with J gene TRBJ1-1, with no clear D. The CDR3 sequence is 13 residues long. Germline lookup yields CDR1 SEHNR and CDR2 FQNEAQ (reference sequence). The ends were cut back, 0 bases at V and 4 bases at J, with 6 bases in the middle. The CDR3 sequence is CASSLAGITEAFF. CDR3 DNA sequence: TGTGCCAGCAGCTTAGCTGGGATCACTGAAGCTTTCTTT.

The J gene is TRBJ2-2, the V gene TRBV5-4, with 9 bases aligning to TRBD2. The germline gives CDR1 SGHNT, CDR2 YYREEE (reference sequence). The CDR3 is 16 amino acids. V lost 1 base, J lost 5 bases, and 6 bases stayed unmatched. The CDR3 DNA reads as TGTGCCAGCAGCTTGTTTGCGGGACTAGCTACCGGGGAGCTGTTTTTT. Protein: CASSLFAGLATGELFF.

This clone was observed a handful of times. The chain recombines TRBV28 with TRBJ1-5, with 8 bases fitting TRBD1. The CDR3 contains 16 residues. V shed 2 bases and J 3 bases; nucleotides not matched to a gene: 6. Germline V lookup: CDR1 MDHEN, CDR2 SYDVKM. The CDR3 DNA reads TGTGCCAGCAGTTTACCGACAGGGGCCGACAATCAGCCCCAGCATTTT. This gives the protein CASSLPTGADNQPQHF.

The rearrangement links TRBV5-1 to TRBJ1-4; no clear D gene. V was trimmed by 2 bases and J by 0 bases, leaving 8 bases between them. Germline loops: CDR1 SGHRS, CDR2 YFSETQ. This CDR3 contains 15 residues. For the CDR3, the DNA is TGCGCCAGCAGCTTCGTAGGTTCAACTAATGAAAAACTGTTTTTT. Protein sequence: CASSFVGSTNEKLFF.

This chain links TRBV5-4 with TRBJ1-2; D is unresolved. Deletions cut 5 bases from V and 6 bases from J, with 14 bases between. Per the germline V gene, CDR1 is SGHNT and CDR2 is YYREEE (reference sequence). CDR3 size: 13 residues. CDR3 amino acids: CASSPPQRDGYTF. The CDR3 nucleotides are TGTGCCAGCAGTCCGCCCCAAAGGGATGGCTACACCTTC.